What follows are 8 T cell receptor beta chains derived from one specimen sequenced in a study of response to subunit inactivated influenza vaccine. TCRdb re-analysed the RT-PCR reads in MiXCR, keeping a single row per CDR3 protein. The profile shows 600,000 to 850,000 distinct CDR3 sequences, around 13% of them singletons. Here the sequenced sample was PBMCs from blood, taken 14 to 15 days before vaccination. These receptors were taken from a man in his forties or fifties who received an inactivated influenza vaccine.

This clonotype was observed a handful of times. The V gene is TRBV11-2, the J gene TRBJ1-2; 7 bases line up with TRBD1. CDR1 and CDR2 (germline): SGHAT, FQNNGV. V gave up 4 bases and J gave up 8 bases; unmatched junction bases: 7. CDR3 length: 13 amino acids. The chain's CDR3 is CASSYGQAAGYTF. The CDR3 bases are TGTGCCAGCAGCTACGGACAGGCTGCGGGCTACACCTTC.

This chain links TRBV7-2 with TRBJ2-7; a possible D gene is TRBD1 (6 bases). There are 15 residues in the CDR3. V dropped 5 bases and J dropped 2 bases, with 16 bases sitting between them. The germline V gene encodes CDR1 SGHTA and CDR2 FQGNSA. The CDR3 DNA follows: TGTGCCAGCAGCACTACCGGGACAACTACCTACGAGCAGTACTTC. Translation gives CASSTTGTTTYEQYF.

This chain uses TRBV27 with TRBJ2-6; the D gene is possibly TRBD2 (5 bases). The V and J ends lost 7 bases and 1 base respectively, with 11 bases between them. CDR1 and CDR2 (germline): MNHEY, SMNVEV (reference sequence). The CDR3 is 15 residues long. CDR3 region: CASTRRGSGANVLTF. The DNA for the CDR3 is TGTGCCAGCACTCGTCGCGGGTCTGGGGCCAACGTCCTGACTTTC.

A few counts support this clonotype. The genes are TRBV28 and TRBJ2-1; D is uncertain. V dropped 4 bases and J dropped 6 bases, with 19 bases sitting between them. Germline V gene data show CDR1 as MDHEN and CDR2 as SYDVKM. The CDR3 is made up of 16 amino acids. The CDR3 DNA reads TGTGCCAGCAGTTCTATGTTCGAAGAAAGAGGCAATGAGCAGTTCTTC. It codes for CASSSMFEERGNEQFF.

This clonotype has more than one count but fewer than ten. This rearrangement joins TRBV20-1 to TRBJ2-1; D not resolved. With 3 bases removed from V and 0 bases from J, the gap between germline ends came to 12 bases. This CDR3 comprises 15 residues. The germline V gene has CDR1 DFQATT and CDR2 SNEGSKA (reference sequence). The CDR3 nucleotides are TGCAGTGCTAGTTATCCTAGGAGCTCCTACAATGAGCAGTTCTTC. Residues: CSASYPRSSYNEQFF.

This sequence joins TRBV5-6 and TRBJ2-1; D unclear. The germline V gene encodes CDR1 SGHDT and CDR2 YYEEEE. The CDR3 contains 17 residues. V shed 0 bases and J shed 8 bases, with 21 bases lying between them. Here the CDR3 DNA reads TGTGCCAGCAGCTTGGAGGCAGTGGCAGGAAGGGCCGATGAGCAGTTCTTC. This encodes CASSLEAVAGRADEQFF.

The chain recombines TRBV4-1 with TRBJ2-5; 12 bases match TRBD2. After removal of 4 bases from V and 5 bases from J, the junction contained 8 bases not matched to a gene. The germline CDR1 and CDR2 sequences are MGHRA and YSYEKL. This CDR3 is 16 amino acids long. CDR3 in DNA: TGCGCCAGCAGCCGTACTAGCGGGGGGACAATGGAGACCCAGTACTTC. Translating it yields CASSRTSGGTMETQYF.

The chain is built from TRBV5-1 and TRBJ2-1, with 12 bases that match TRBD2. Per germline, CDR1 SGHRS and CDR2 YFSETQ. The CDR3 is 17 amino acids. Trimming took 4 bases from V and 2 from J; bases not matched to a gene: 7. CDR3 DNA: TGCGCCAGCAGCCAGACTAGCGGGAGAGGCACCTACAATGAGCAGTTCTTC. This encodes CASSQTSGRGTYNEQFF.